This T cell receptor beta chain was retrieved from a study of blood T cells in healthy people across ages. A J-beta primer mix and a sample-barcoded 5' primer were used in a second PCR of about 7 to 12 cycles. TCRdb reprocessed the 5' RACE reads with MiXCR, giving one entry per CDR3 protein. The data hold about 720,000 distinct CDR3 sequences, with about a fifth observed a single time. The ends lost 3 bases at V and 6 bases at J; junction bases unmatched: 8. The germline V gene encodes CDR1 SGHRS and CDR2 YFSETQ. The CDR3 consists of 15 residues. This receptor was taken from a man between 65 and 85 years old in good health. Sequencing was performed on blood. The chain uses TRBV5-1 and TRBJ1-2; 10 bases line up with TRBD1. Here the CDR3 DNA reads TGCGCCAGCAGCTCCGAACCGGGACAGGGGAATGGCTACACCTTC. Protein sequence: CASSSEPGQGNGYTF.